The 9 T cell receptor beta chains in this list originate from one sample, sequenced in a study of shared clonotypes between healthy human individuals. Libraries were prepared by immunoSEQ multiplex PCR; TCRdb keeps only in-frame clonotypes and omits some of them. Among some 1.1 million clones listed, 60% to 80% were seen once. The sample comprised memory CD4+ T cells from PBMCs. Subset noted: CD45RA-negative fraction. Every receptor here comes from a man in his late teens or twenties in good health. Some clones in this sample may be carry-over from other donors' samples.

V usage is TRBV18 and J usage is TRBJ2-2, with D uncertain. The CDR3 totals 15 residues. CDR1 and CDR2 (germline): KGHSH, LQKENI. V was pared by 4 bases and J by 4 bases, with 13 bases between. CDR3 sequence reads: CASSRRDGTTGELFF. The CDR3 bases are TGTGCCAGCTCACGACGAGACGGAACCACCGGGGAGCTGTTTTTT.

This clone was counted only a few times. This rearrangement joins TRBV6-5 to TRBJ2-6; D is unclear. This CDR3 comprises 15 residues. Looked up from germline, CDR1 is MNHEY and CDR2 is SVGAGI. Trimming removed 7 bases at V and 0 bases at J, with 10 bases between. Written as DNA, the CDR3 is TGTGCCAGCACGAGGCGCCTCTCTGGGGCCAACGTCCTGACTTTC. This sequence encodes CASTRRLSGANVLTF.

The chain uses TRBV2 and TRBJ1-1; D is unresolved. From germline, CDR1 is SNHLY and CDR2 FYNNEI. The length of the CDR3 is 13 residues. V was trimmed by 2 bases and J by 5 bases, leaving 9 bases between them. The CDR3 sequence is CASSENAGTEAFF. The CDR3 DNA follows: TGTGCCAGCAGTGAAAATGCGGGGACTGAAGCTTTCTTT.

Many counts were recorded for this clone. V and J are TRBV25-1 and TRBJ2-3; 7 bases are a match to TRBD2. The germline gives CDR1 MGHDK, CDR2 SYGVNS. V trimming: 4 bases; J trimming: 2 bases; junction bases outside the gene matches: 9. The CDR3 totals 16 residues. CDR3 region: CASSALGRTNTDTQYF. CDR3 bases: TGTGCCAGCAGTGCTCTCGGGAGGACCAACACAGATACGCAGTATTTT. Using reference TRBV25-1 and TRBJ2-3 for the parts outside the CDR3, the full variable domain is EADIYQTPRYLVIGTGKKITLECSQTMGHDKMYWYQQDPGMELHLIHYSYGVNSTEKGDLSSESTVSRIRTEHFPLTLESARPSHTSQYLCASSALGRTNTDTQYFGPGTRLTVL.

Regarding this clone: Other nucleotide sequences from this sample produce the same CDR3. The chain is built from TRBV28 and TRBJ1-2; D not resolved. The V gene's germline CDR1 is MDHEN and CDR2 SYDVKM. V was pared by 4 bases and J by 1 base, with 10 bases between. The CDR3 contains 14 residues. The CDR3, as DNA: TGTGCCAGCAGTTCACCTGGGGTTAACTATGGCTACACCTTC. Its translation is CASSSPGVNYGYTF.

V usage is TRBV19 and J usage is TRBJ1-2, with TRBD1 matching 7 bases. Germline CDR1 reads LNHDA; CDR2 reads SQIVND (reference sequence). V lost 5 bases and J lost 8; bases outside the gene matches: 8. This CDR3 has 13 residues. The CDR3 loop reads CASSFQTGSGYTF. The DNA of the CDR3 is TGTGCCAGTAGTTTTCAGACAGGGAGCGGCTACACCTTC.

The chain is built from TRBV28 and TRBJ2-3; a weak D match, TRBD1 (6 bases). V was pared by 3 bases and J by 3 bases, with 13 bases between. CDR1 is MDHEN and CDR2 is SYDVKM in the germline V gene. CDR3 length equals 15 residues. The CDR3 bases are TGTGCCAGCAGTTTGTCGGGACATTTGACAGATACGCAGTATTTT. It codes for CASSLSGHLTDTQYF.

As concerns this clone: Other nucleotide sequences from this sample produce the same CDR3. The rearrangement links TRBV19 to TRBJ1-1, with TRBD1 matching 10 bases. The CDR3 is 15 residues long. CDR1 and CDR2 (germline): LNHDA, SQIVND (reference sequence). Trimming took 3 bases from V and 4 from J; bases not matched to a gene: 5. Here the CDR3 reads CASSIGGQGTTEAFF. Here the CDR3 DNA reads TGTGCCAGTAGTATTGGGGGACAGGGGACCACTGAAGCTTTCTTT. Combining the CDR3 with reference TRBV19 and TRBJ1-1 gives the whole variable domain DGGITQSPKYLFRKEGQNVTLSCEQNLNHDAMYWYRQDPGQGLRLIYYSQIVNDFQKGDIAEGYSVSREKKESFPLTVTSAQKNPTAFYLCASSIGGQGTTEAFFGQGTRLTVV.

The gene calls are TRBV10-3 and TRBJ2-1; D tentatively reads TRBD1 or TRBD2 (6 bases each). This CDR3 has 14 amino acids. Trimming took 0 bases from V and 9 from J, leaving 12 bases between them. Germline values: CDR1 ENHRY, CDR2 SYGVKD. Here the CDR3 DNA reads TGTGCCATCAGTGAGTCGTCGGAGGGGGGTGAGCAGTTCTTC. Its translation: CAISESSEGGEQFF.